The clone carrying this T cell receptor beta chain appeared a few times. What it recognizes is unknown. In the PCR, 60 Vbeta and 13 Jbeta primers were used. Profiled with immunoSEQ multiplex PCR; TCRdb holds only in-frame clones, not every one. The sample contains roughly 170,000 clones, 80% of which appear only once. Per germline, CDR1 MNHNY and CDR2 SVGAGI (reference sequence). This CDR3 is built from 16 residues. V shed 7 bases, J shed 1 base, and the junction held 6 bases outside the gene matches. This sample was included in a study of cytomegalovirus exposure and HLA in healthy donors. General observations from the study: For TCR beta chains, V- and J-gene trimming was later linked to a missense DCLRE1C variant. In a later analysis, CMV-associated beta chains were mostly HLA-associated, it appeared.

Sequences were obtained from PBMCs. The sequence derives from a man between 25 and 39 years old in good health and CMV-seropositive. The genes are TRBV6-6 and TRBJ2-2; TRBD1 agrees at 10 bases. In nucleotides, the CDR3 is TGTGCCAGCAACAGGGACAGGGGCTTGAACACCGGGGAGCTGTTTTTT. This translates into CASNRDRGLNTGELFF.